The 15 T cell receptor beta chains in this list originate from one sample, sequenced in a study of a mutant IDH1 vaccine in newly diagnosed glioma (dated by TCRdb to the early 2020s). The time point label on this specimen signifies: week 11, during vaccination. A 20-mer mutant IDH1 peptide at 300 micrograms in Montanide made up each vaccine dose, which was injected subcutaneously together with topical imiquimod. Libraries were built with the immunoSEQ multiplex PCR assay. TCRdb took this table from immuneACCESS and kept in-frame rearrangements with V and J called. Such tables lack part of the clones; where checked against another copy, unresolved V genes explain under half of the gap, and the rest is unexplained. This sample is represented by some 52,000 clones; 90% to 95% of them were singletons. The top ten constitute over 2% of the sample. These receptors are not linked to any known antigen. Specimen: PBMCs, collected from a glioma patient whose treatment included an IDH1 peptide vaccine. The source of these receptors is a man in his fifties with glioma.

This chain uses TRBV16 with TRBJ2-7; 12 bases are a match to TRBD2. Germline CDR1 KGHSY, CDR2 FQNENV. Trimming at V came to 4 bases and at J to 6 bases, leaving 10 bases not matched to a gene. There are 16 residues in the CDR3. CDR3 sequence: CASSLAGTSGRSEQYF. For the CDR3, the DNA is TGTGCCAGCAGCCTCGCCGGGACTAGCGGGCGCTCCGAGCAGTACTTC.

The J gene is TRBJ2-1, the V gene TRBV29-1; 10 positions match TRBD1. After removal of 7 bases from V and 5 bases from J, the junction contained 8 bases not matched to a gene. This CDR3 has 14 amino acids. CDR1 and CDR2 (germline): SQVTM, ANQGSEA. The CDR3 reads CSGLPGTGDNEQFF. CDR3 in DNA: TGCAGCGGACTACCCGGGACAGGGGACAATGAGCAGTTCTTC.

This chain connects TRBV29-1 to TRBJ2-7; TRBD2 might be the D (5 bases). The V end was cut by 4 bases, the J end by 2 bases, with 15 bases between. The CDR3 contains 14 residues. The germline gives CDR1 SQVTM, CDR2 ANQGSEA. This CDR3 is CSVGRQHIPYEQYF. CDR3 bases: TGCAGCGTTGGGAGGCAGCATATCCCCTACGAGCAGTACTTC.

In its sample, this clone ranks as large. This sequence joins TRBV30 and TRBJ2-5; D may be TRBD1 or TRBD2 (6 bases each). This CDR3 comprises 13 residues. CDR1 and CDR2 from the germline V gene are GTSNPN and SVGIG (reference sequence). V lost 4 bases to trimming and J lost 5 bases, with 14 bases between them. The CDR3 loop reads CAWTMGGVETQYF. The CDR3 region has the DNA TGTGCCTGGACTATGGGGGGCGTGGAGACCCAGTACTTC.

The genes are TRBV13 and TRBJ2-1; TRBD2 aligns across 10 bases. V shed 5 bases and J 9 bases; nucleotides not matched to a gene: 13. The CDR3 loop spans 16 amino acids. The germline gives CDR1 PRHDT, CDR2 FYEKMQ (reference sequence). CDR3 region: CASSAGLAEGQGEQFF. The CDR3 DNA reads TGTGCCAGCAGCGCAGGACTAGCGGAGGGACAAGGTGAGCAGTTCTTC.

The rearrangement links TRBV14 to TRBJ2-1; weak D call: TRBD2 (5 bases). This CDR3 comprises 16 residues. Germline V lookup: CDR1 SGHDN, CDR2 FVKESK. Trimming shortened V by 0 bases and J by 7 bases, and 16 bases separated the two germline ends. CDR3 residues: CASSQDFRGRDNEQFF. In nucleotides, the CDR3 is TGTGCCAGCAGCCAAGATTTCCGGGGAAGGGATAATGAGCAGTTCTTC.

The gene calls are TRBV10-3 and TRBJ2-7, with D perhaps matching TRBD2 (5 bases). The CDR3 consists of 16 residues. Germline-derived CDR1 and CDR2 are ENHRY and SYGVKD. V lost 5 bases and J 0 bases, leaving 17 bases between the germline ends. CDR3 protein: CAISPSSGGPSYEQYF. The CDR3 DNA sequence: TGTGCCATCAGTCCAAGCTCGGGCGGGCCCTCCTACGAGCAGTACTTC.

The chain joins TRBV10-2 to TRBJ2-3; D is possibly TRBD2 (7 bases). Germline V gene lookup returns CDR1 WSHSY and CDR2 SAAADI. Trimming took off 8 bases at V and 0 bases at J, with 15 bases between the two ends. The CDR3 covers 15 residues. The CDR3 DNA reads as TGCGCCAGCGGGGGTGGGGGGGCCAGCACAGATACGCAGTATTTT. It codes for CASGGGGASTDTQYF.

The chain uses TRBV29-1 and TRBJ2-3; 7 positions match TRBD1. With 8 bases clipped from V and 15 bases from J, the junction kept 17 bases outside the gene matches. CDR1 SQVTM and CDR2 ANQGSEA come from the germline V gene. There are 12 residues in the CDR3. This CDR3 reads CSIRPGTADTYF. In DNA form, the CDR3 reads TGCAGCATCCGACCTGGGACAGCAGATACCTATTTT.

J is TRBJ1-4 and V is TRBV2; 8 nucleotides agree with TRBD1. After removal of 5 bases from V and 8 bases from J, the junction contained 10 bases not matched to a gene. The CDR3 is 15 amino acids. The germline V gene encodes CDR1 SNHLY and CDR2 FYNNEI. This chain's CDR3 is CASSQDRGGGEKLFF. The DNA of the CDR3 is TGTGCCAGCAGTCAAGACAGGGGAGGAGGGGAAAAACTGTTTTTT.

The gene calls are TRBV7-9 and TRBJ2-7; TRBD1 aligns across 8 bases. Germline values: CDR1 SEHNR, CDR2 FQNEAQ (reference sequence). V was pared by 5 bases and J by 6 bases, with 12 bases of the junction left unmatched. This CDR3 contains 15 residues. The CDR3 here is CASSRDEDRVREQYF. The CDR3 DNA follows: TGTGCCAGCAGCCGAGATGAGGACAGGGTCCGCGAGCAGTACTTC.

This chain uses TRBV5-1 with TRBJ1-6, with 7 bases fitting TRBD1. V shed 2 bases, J shed 9 bases, and the junction held 5 bases outside the gene matches. This CDR3 has 14 amino acids. Germline CDR1 reads SGHRS; CDR2 reads YFSETQ. CDR3 residues: CASSLRTGTSPLHF. For the CDR3, the DNA is TGCGCCAGCAGCTTACGGACAGGAACTTCACCCCTCCACTTT.

The CDR3 sequence is CASSQEERREQYF. DNA of the CDR3: TGCGCCAGCAGCCAAGAGGAGCGACGCGAGCAGTACTTC. This chain links TRBV4-1 with TRBJ2-7; no reliable D call. CDR1 MGHRA and CDR2 YSYEKL come from the germline V gene. V shed 0 bases and J shed 6 bases, with 9 bases lying between them. There are 13 residues in the CDR3.

This chain joins TRBV28 and TRBJ2-3; 8 bases line up with TRBD2. CDR1 is MDHEN and CDR2 is SYDVKM in the germline V gene. The CDR3 runs to 15 residues. The trim removed 7 bases at V and 5 bases at J, leaving 11 bases unmatched. The CDR3 bases are TGTGCCAGCAACAAAGCGGGAGTCGGGGGAGATACGCAGTATTTT. As protein: CASNKAGVGGDTQYF.

This rearrangement joins TRBV27 to TRBJ1-3, with TRBD1 identical over 7 bases. The CDR3 has 15 residues. Germline CDR1 MNHEY, CDR2 SMNVEV (reference sequence). The ends lost 8 bases at V and 1 base at J; junction bases unmatched: 8. DNA of the CDR3: TGTGCCAGCGCACGACAGGGAGGATCTGGAAACACCATATATTTT. Translating it yields CASARQGGSGNTIYF.